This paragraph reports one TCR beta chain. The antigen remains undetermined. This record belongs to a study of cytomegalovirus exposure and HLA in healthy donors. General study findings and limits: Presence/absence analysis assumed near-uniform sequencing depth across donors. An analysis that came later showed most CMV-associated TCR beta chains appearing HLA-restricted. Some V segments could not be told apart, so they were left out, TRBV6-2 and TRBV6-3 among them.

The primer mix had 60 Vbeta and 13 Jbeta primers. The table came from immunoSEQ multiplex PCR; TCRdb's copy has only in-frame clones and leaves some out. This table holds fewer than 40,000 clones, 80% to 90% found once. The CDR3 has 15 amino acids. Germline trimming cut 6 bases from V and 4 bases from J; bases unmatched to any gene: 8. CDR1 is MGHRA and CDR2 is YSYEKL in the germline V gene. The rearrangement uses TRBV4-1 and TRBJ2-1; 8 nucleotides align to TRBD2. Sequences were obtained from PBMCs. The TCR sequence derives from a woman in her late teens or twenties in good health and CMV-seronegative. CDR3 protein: CASRQSGGRYNEQFF. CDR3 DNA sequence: TGCGCCAGCAGGCAGAGCGGGGGCAGGTACAATGAGCAGTTCTTC.